What follows describes a single T cell receptor (beta chain). Antigen specificity is unknown. The sample is drawn from a study of shared clonotypes between healthy human individuals. Study-level results: Donors were few, which limited the genetic and exposure-history diversity represented. Blood alone was sampled, and tissue repertoires likely differ. Naive subsets tended to show greater estimated richness than memory subsets.

Generated by immunoSEQ multiplex PCR, the TCRdb table keeps only in-frame clones and is missing some. The sample has about 2 million clones, about 95% seen once; the top ten hold 0.13%. Germline assignment: CDR1 LNHDA and CDR2 SQIVND (reference sequence). The CDR3 runs to 15 residues. The ends lost 7 bases at V and 2 bases at J; junction bases unmatched: 4. The sequenced sample consisted of naive CD4+ T cells sorted from blood. The subset here: CD45RA+ positively selected. The chain is built from TRBV19 and TRBJ2-6, with 8 positions matching TRBD1. This clonotype originated in a man between 18 and 35 years old in good health. The CDR3 DNA sequence: TGTGCCAGTAATCAGGGGGCCGCTGGGGCCAACGTCCTGACTTTC. Translated: CASNQGAAGANVLTF.